Listed below are T cell receptor beta chains from one sample, sequenced in a study of graft-versus-host responses after intestinal transplantation. The protocol was immunoSEQ multiplex PCR, while the TCRdb copy is restricted to in-frame clones and leaves out a portion. The table has roughly 14,000 clones, about 30% seen once. Material: alloreactive CD8+ T cells from a mixed lymphocyte reaction culture, obtained before intestinal transplant. The origin of the receptors is a human patient who received an intestinal transplant. CDR3s include the opening cysteine and the closing phenylalanine or tryptophan. D genes are given only for firm matches. Only part of the rows carry a size: once, few, many, or a class if the clone is expanded.

clone_size,j_call,d_call,v_call,cdr3_nt,cdr3_aa
NA,TRBJ2-3,TRBD1,TRBV10-3,TGTGCCACCAGCCCACCGGGACAGGCTACAGATACGCAGTATTTT,CATSPPGQATDTQYF
NA,TRBJ2-3,TRBD2,TRBV10-2,TGCGCCAGCAGTGAGTCAAGGGGACTAGCGGATACAGATACGCAGTATTTT,CASSESRGLADTDTQYF
NA,TRBJ2-7,TRBD2,TRBV2,TGTGCCAGCTTTTCCCGGGGGGAGAAATACGAGCAGTACTTC,CASFSRGEKYEQYF
few,TRBJ1-6,NA,TRBV11-2,TGTGCCAGCAGCGCGACTCCCATTAATTCACCCCTCCACTTT,CASSATPINSPLHF
NA,TRBJ2-7,TRBD2,TRBV13,TGTGCCAGCAGCCCTACCGGCAGCGGGGTCTACGAGCAGTACTTC,CASSPTGSGVYEQYF
NA,TRBJ2-7,NA,TRBV9,TGTGCCAGCAGCCCTGGAGGGGGCGCCCCCTACGAGCAGTACTTC,CASSPGGGAPYEQYF
NA,TRBJ2-1,NA,TRBV29-1,TGCAGCGTTTCGGGCAGGGTAATTGTCAATGAGCAGTTCTTC,CSVSGRVIVNEQFF
few,TRBJ1-2,TRBD1,TRBV2,TGTGCCAGCAGTGACCAAATAGGGACAGTTGGGGACTATGGCTACACCTTC,CASSDQIGTVGDYGYTF
few,TRBJ2-5,TRBD1,TRBV4-1,TGCGCCAGCAGCCAAGGCACAGGGGGCGGAGAGACCCAGTACTTC,CASSQGTGGGETQYF
few,TRBJ1-5,NA,TRBV4-1,TGCGCCAGCAGCCAAGTGGGGGGAAGCAATCAGCCCCAGCATTTT,CASSQVGGSNQPQHF
NA,TRBJ1-1,TRBD1,TRBV4-3,TGCGCCAGCAGCCAAGGGACAGGGGGCAGTAACACTGAAGCTTTCTTT,CASSQGTGGSNTEAFF
few,TRBJ1-3,NA,TRBV7-9,TGTGCCAGCAGCTCGGGGGACCTCGAACGCGAGTTCTCTGGAAACACCATATATTTT,CASSSGDLEREFSGNTIYF
NA,TRBJ1-4,NA,TRBV4-3,TGCGCCAGCAGCCAAGACTTGGCAGGCCCAACTAATGAAAAACTGTTTTTT,CASSQDLAGPTNEKLFF
NA,TRBJ1-6,TRBD1,TRBV2,TGTGCCAGCAGGATGGGGACAGGTTTTAATTCACCCCTCCACTTT,CASRMGTGFNSPLHF
NA,TRBJ1-2,NA,TRBV4-1,TGCGCCAGCAGCCAAGATCTCACAGGGAGTTTCTATGGCTACACCTTC,CASSQDLTGSFYGYTF
NA,TRBJ2-7,TRBD2,TRBV9,TGTGCCAGCAGCGCAATGACTAGCGGGGGGGTCAGCTCCTACGAGCAGTACTTC,CASSAMTSGGVSSYEQYF
NA,TRBJ2-6,NA,TRBV29-1,TGCAGCGCCCTAAGCTCTGGGGCCAACGTCCTGACTTTC,CSALSSGANVLTF
NA,TRBJ2-3,TRBD1,TRBV30,TGTGCCTGGTCTCGGACAGGGGCCGGGGGAGATACGCAGTATTTT,CAWSRTGAGGDTQYF
NA,TRBJ1-5,NA,TRBV19,TGTGCCACCATTGGGGGGAATAGCAATCAGCCCCAGCATTTT,CATIGGNSNQPQHF
NA,TRBJ1-4,NA,TRBV4-3,TGCGCCAGCAGCCAGGGCACGGGGGTTGGTGAAAAACTGTTTTTT,CASSQGTGVGEKLFF
NA,TRBJ2-5,TRBD2,TRBV6-4,TGTGCCAGCAGTGACGCGCGGGGGGGGGAGACCCAGTACTTC,CASSDARGGETQYF
NA,TRBJ2-3,NA,TRBV5-8,TGTGCCAGCAGCTTGTACTATACGCAGTATTTT,CASSLYYTQYF
medium-sized,TRBJ1-2,TRBD1,TRBV27,TGTGCCACCACGAACCGCCCGGGACAGGTCTATGGCTACACCTTC,CATTNRPGQVYGYTF
few,TRBJ2-6,NA,TRBV11-2,TGTGCCAGCAGCCCCGGGGGATCTGGGGCCAACGTCCTGACTTTC,CASSPGGSGANVLTF
few,TRBJ2-2,TRBD1,TRBV27,TGTGCCAGCAGTTTAGGGGACAGGGGGCTGAGATTGAACACCGGGGAGCTGTTTTTT,CASSLGDRGLRLNTGELFF
NA,TRBJ2-1,NA,TRBV20-1,TGCAGTGCCGAGAGTAACAATGAGCAGTTCTTC,CSAESNNEQFF
NA,TRBJ1-1,NA,TRBV6-6,TGTGCCAGCAGTCAGGGGCGGATGAACACTGAAGCTTTCTTT,CASSQGRMNTEAFF
NA,TRBJ2-1,NA,TRBV7-9,TGTGCCAGCAGCTTAGCGGGGGGGCTCTTAGACAATGAGCAGTTCTTC,CASSLAGGLLDNEQFF
few,TRBJ1-5,NA,TRBV27,TGTGCCAGCAGTTTATTGGGAGGAGTCAATCAGCCCCAGCATTTT,CASSLLGGVNQPQHF
once,TRBJ2-2,NA,TRBV5-1,TGCGCCAGCAGCCCCAGGGGAGCGGCGAACACCGGGGAGCTGTTTTTT,CASSPRGAANTGELFF
NA,TRBJ1-1,NA,TRBV7-6,TGTGCCAGCAGCCCCCGCGGTGGCACTGAAGCTTTCTTT,CASSPRGGTEAFF
few,TRBJ1-2,TRBD1,TRBV9,TGTGCCAGCAGCTCGAAGCAGGGGGTTAACTATGGCTACACCTTC,CASSSKQGVNYGYTF
few,TRBJ2-1,NA,TRBV7-6,TGTGCCAGCAGCTTTTCAGGGGGAGGCTACAATGAGCAGTTCTTC,CASSFSGGGYNEQFF
NA,TRBJ2-7,NA,TRBV6-5,TGTGCCAGCAGTTACGCCGACCTAGCCTACGAGCAGTACTTC,CASSYADLAYEQYF
NA,TRBJ2-3,TRBD2,TRBV10-3,TGCGCCATCAGTGAGGCCGGAGCGGGGCCAGATACGCAGTATTTT,CAISEAGAGPDTQYF
NA,TRBJ2-7,NA,TRBV4-3,TGCGCCAGCAGCCAAGATTGGGGACTTACAGGCTACGAGCAGTACTTC,CASSQDWGLTGYEQYF
medium-sized,TRBJ1-4,NA,TRBV13,TGTGCCAGCAGCTTAGCAGCAACTAATGAAAAACTGTTTTTT,CASSLAATNEKLFF
NA,TRBJ2-1,NA,TRBV7-9,TGTGCCAGCAGATCGTACGGGAGCTCCTACAATGAGCAGTTCTTC,CASRSYGSSYNEQFF
NA,TRBJ1-1,NA,TRBV4-3,TGCGCCAGCAGCCAAGAGAGGATCACTGAAGCTTTCTTT,CASSQERITEAFF
NA,TRBJ2-1,NA,TRBV5-1,TGCGCCAGCAGCTTCGGACTTGACACCTGGGCGTACAATGAGCAGTTCTTC,CASSFGLDTWAYNEQFF
NA,TRBJ2-3,TRBD2,TRBV7-7,TGTGCCAGATCCGACCTAGCGGGGCGTACAGATACGCAGTATTTT,CARSDLAGRTDTQYF
NA,TRBJ2-5,TRBD1,TRBV7-9,TGTGCCAGCAGCCCCGACAGGGGGCGGGGGGAGCAGTACTTC,CASSPDRGRGEQYF
medium-sized,TRBJ1-2,NA,TRBV7-9,TGTGCCAGCAGCTTAGGAGGAGCTAACTATGGCTACACCTTC,CASSLGGANYGYTF
NA,TRBJ2-7,NA,TRBV5-1,TGCGCCAGCAGCTTGGACAACCCAGACTACGAGCAGTACTTC,CASSLDNPDYEQYF
NA,TRBJ2-7,NA,TRBV9,TGTGCCAGCAGCGTAGGGACAGAACGCGGTTACGAGCAGTACTTC,CASSVGTERGYEQYF
few,TRBJ2-7,TRBD1,TRBV2,TGTGCCAGCAGACCACAGGGGTTCGACGAGCAGTACTTC,CASRPQGFDEQYF
NA,TRBJ2-1,TRBD1,TRBV27,TGTGCCAGCAGTATAGGGACAGGGGTAGGTGAGCAGTTCTTC,CASSIGTGVGEQFF
NA,TRBJ2-6,NA,TRBV2,TGTGCCAGCAGTGAGATCTTCGGCAGGGCTGGGGCCAACGTCCTGACTTTC,CASSEIFGRAGANVLTF
medium-sized,TRBJ1-2,NA,TRBV27,TGTGCCAGCAGTTTAATACCACAGGTAGCTAACTATGGCTACACCTTC,CASSLIPQVANYGYTF
NA,TRBJ2-7,TRBD2,TRBV27,TGTGCCAGCAGAGCCACGGGAGGCAACTCCTACGAGCAGTACTTC,CASRATGGNSYEQYF
NA,TRBJ1-6,TRBD1,TRBV5-5,TGTGCCAGCAGCAATCCCCCCTCTAAGGGACAGGGGGAATCACCCCTCCACTTT,CASSNPPSKGQGESPLHF
few,TRBJ2-7,NA,TRBV5-5,TGTGCCAGCAGCTTCGGGGGTAGCTACGAGCAGTACTTC,CASSFGGSYEQYF